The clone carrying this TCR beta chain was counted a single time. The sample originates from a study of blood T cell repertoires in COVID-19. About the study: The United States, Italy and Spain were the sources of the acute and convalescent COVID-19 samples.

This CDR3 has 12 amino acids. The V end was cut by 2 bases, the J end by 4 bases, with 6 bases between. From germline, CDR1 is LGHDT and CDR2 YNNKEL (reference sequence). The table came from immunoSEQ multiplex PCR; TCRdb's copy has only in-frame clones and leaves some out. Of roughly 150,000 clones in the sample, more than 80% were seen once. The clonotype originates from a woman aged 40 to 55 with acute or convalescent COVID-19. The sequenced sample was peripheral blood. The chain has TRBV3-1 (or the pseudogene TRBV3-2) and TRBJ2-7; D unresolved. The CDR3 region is CASSQFLYEQYF. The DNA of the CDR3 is TGTGCCAGCAGCCAATTCTTGTACGAGCAGTACTTC.